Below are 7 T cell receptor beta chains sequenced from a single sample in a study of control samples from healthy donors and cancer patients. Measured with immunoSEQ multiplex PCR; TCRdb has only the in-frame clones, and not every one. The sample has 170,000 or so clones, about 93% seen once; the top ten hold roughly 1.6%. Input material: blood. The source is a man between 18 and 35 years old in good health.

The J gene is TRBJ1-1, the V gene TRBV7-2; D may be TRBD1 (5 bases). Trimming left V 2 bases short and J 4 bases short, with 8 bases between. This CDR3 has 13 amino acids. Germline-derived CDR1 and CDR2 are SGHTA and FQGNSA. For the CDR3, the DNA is TGTGCCAGCAGCTTAATTGGGGGCACTGAAGCTTTCTTT. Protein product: CASSLIGGTEAFF.

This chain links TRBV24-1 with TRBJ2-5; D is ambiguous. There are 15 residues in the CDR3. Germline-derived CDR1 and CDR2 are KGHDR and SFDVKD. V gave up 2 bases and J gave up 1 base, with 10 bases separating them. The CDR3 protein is CATSDSHGTQETQYF. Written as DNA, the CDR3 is TGTGCCACCAGTGATTCCCACGGAACCCAAGAGACCCAGTACTTC.

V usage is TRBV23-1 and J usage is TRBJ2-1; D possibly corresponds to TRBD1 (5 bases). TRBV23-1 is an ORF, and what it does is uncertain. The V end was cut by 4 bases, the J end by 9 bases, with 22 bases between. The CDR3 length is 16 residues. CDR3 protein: CASSPPVTEPTGEQFF. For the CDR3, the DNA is TGCGCCAGCAGTCCACCGGTGACAGAGCCAACAGGTGAGCAGTTCTTC.

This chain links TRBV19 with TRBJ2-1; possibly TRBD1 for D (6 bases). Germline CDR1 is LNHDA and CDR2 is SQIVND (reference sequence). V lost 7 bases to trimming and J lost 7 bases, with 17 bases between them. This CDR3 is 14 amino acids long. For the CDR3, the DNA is TGTGCCAGTACCTTCGACAGGTTAAGTAATGAGCAGTTCTTC. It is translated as CASTFDRLSNEQFF.

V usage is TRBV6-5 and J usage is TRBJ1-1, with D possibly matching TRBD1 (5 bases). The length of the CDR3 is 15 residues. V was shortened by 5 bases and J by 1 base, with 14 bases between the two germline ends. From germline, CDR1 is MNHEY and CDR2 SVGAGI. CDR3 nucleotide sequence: TGTGCCAGCAGTCGAACGGGGGAAGGGAACACTGAAGCTTTCTTT. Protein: CASSRTGEGNTEAFF.

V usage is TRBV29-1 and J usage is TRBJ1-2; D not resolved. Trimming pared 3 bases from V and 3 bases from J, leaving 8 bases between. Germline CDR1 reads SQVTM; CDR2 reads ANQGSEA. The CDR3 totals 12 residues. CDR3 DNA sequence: TGCAGCGTTGAGGGAAGGGACTATGGCTACACCTTC. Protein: CSVEGRDYGYTF.

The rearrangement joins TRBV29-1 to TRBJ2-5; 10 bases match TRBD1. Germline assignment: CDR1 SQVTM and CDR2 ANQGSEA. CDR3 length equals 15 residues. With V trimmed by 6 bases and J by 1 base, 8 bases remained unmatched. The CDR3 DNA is TGCAGCGTGGGGGGGACAGGGGTTCTCCAAGAGACCCAGTACTTC. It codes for CSVGGTGVLQETQYF.